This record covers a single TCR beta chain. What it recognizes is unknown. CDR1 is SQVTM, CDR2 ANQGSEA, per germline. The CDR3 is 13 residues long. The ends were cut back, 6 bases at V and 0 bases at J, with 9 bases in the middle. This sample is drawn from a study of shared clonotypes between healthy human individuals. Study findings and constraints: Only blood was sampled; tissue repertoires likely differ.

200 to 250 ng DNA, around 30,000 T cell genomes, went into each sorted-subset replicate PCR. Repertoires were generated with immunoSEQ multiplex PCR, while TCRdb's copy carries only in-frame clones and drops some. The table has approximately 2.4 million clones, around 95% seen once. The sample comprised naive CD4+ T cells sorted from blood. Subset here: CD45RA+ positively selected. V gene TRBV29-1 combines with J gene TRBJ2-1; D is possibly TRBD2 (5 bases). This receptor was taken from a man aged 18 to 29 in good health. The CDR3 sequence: CSVGNFSYNEQFF. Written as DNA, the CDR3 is TGCAGCGTCGGGAATTTCTCCTACAATGAGCAGTTCTTC.